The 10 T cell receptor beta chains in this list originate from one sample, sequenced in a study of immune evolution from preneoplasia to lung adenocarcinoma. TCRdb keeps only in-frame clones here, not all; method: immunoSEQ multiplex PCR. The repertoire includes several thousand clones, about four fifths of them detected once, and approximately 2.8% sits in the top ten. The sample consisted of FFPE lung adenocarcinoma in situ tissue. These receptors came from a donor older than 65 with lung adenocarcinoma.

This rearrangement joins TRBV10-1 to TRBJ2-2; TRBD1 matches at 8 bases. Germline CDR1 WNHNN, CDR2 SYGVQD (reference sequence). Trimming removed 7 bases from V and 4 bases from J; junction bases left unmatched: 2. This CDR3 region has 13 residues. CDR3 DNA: TGCGCCAGCAAACAGGGGGTCACCGGGGAGCTGTTTTTT. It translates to CASKQGVTGELFF.

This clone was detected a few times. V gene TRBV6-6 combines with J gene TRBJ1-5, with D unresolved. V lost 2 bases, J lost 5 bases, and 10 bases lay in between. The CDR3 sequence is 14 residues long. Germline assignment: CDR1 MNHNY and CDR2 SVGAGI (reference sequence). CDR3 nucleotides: TGTGCCAGCAGTTACGTCCACAGCGATCAGCCCCAGCATTTT. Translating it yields CASSYVHSDQPQHF.

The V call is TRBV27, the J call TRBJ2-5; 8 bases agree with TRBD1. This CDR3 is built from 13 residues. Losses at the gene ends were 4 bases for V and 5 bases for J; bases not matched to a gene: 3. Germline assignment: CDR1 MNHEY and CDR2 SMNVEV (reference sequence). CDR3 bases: TGTGCCAGCAGTTCATACAGGGGGGAGACCCAGTACTTC. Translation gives CASSSYRGETQYF.

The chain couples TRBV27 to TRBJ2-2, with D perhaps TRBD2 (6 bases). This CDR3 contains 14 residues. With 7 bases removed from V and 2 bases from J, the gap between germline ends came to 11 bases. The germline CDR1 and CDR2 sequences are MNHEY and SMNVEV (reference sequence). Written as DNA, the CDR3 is TGTGCCAGCACCGAGGCGGGAAACACCGGGGAGCTGTTTTTT. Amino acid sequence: CASTEAGNTGELFF.

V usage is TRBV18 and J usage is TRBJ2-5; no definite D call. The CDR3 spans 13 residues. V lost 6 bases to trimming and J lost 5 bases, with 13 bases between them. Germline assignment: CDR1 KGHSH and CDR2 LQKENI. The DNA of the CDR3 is TGTGCCAGCTCCCCCCAGGTTGGCGAGACCCAGTACTTC. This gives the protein CASSPQVGETQYF.

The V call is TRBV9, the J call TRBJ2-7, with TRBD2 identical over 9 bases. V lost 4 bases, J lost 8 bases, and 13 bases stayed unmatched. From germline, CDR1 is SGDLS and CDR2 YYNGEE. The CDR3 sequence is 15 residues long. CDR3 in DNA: TGTGCCAGCAGCCCCAGAGGTAGCGGGAGCATCAAGCAGTACTTC. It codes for CASSPRGSGSIKQYF.

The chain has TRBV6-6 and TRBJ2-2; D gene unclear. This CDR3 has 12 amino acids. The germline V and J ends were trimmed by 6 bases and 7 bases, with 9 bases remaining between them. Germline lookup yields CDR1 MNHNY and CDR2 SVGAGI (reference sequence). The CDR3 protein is CASSRPDGELFF. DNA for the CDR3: TGTGCCAGCAGCCGGCCAGACGGGGAGCTGTTTTTT.

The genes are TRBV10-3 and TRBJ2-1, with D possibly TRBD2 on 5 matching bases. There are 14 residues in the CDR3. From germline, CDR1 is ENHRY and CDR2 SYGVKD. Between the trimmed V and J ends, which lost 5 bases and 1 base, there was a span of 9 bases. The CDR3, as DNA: TGTGCCATCAGTACGACGGGATCCTACAATGAGCAGTTCTTC. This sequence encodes CAISTTGSYNEQFF.

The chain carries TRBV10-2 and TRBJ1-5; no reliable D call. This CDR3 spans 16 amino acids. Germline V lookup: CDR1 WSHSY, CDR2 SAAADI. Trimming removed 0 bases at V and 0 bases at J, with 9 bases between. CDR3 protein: CASSESGGYSNQPQHF. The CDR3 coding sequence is TGCGCCAGCAGTGAGTCGGGAGGTTATAGCAATCAGCCCCAGCATTTT.

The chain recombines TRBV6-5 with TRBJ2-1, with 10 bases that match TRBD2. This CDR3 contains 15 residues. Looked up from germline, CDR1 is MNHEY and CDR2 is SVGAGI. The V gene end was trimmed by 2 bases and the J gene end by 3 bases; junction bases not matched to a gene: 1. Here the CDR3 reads CASSYGLAVYNEQFF. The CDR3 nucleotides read TGTGCCAGCAGTTACGGACTAGCGGTCTACAATGAGCAGTTCTTC.